This TCR beta chain emerged from a study of regulatory T cells in long-lasting Graves disease. As concerns this clonotype: The antigen remains undetermined.

Arm-PCR of CDR3 regions and iRepertoire HTBI primers were the basis on which TCR beta libraries were built. Each CDR3 protein gets one entry after TCRdb re-called the multiplex PCR reads with MiXCR. The sample gives around 340,000 distinct CDR3 sequences, around a fifth of which show up once; 29% is in the top ten. Time point specified: persistent/refractory GD, antithyroid drugs over 5 years with positive TRAb. With RNA extracted from PBMCs as input, the TCR library was made. EDTA tubes received around 10 milliliters of drawn peripheral blood. Study results and limitations: With some 2,800 shared public clonotypes, persistent patients exceeded new patients, who shared more than 900. TRBV28, TRBJ1-2 and TRBJ2-5 were favored in persistent disease. Small sample size may have lowered accuracy.

V was shortened by 1 base and J by 0 bases, with 7 bases between the two germline ends. The CDR3 runs to 15 residues. CDR1 is SEHNR and CDR2 is FQNEAQ in the germline V gene (reference sequence). The sequencing used peripheral blood mononuclear cells (PBMCs), collected when the disease was refractory, from a patient treated with antithyroid drugs. The V and J genes are TRBV7-9 and TRBJ2-1, with D unresolved. This TCR came from a female donor with Graves disease. The CDR3 sequence: CASSLDMSSYNEQFF. The DNA of the CDR3 is TGTGCCAGCAGCTTAGACATGAGCTCCTACAATGAGCAGTTCTTC.